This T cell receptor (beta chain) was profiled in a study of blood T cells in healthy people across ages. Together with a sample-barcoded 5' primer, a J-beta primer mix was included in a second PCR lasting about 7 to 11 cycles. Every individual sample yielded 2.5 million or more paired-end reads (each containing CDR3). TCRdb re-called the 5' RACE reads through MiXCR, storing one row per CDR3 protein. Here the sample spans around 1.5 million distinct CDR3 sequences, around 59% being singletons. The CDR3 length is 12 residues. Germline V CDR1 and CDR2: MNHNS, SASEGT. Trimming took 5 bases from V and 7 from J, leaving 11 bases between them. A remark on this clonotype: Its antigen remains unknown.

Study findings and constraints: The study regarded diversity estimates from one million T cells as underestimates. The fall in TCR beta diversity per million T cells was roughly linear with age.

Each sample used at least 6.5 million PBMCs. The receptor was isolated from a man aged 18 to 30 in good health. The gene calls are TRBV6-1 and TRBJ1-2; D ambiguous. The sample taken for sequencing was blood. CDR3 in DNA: TGTGCCAGCAGTCCTTCTAACATTGGCTACACCTTC. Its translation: CASSPSNIGYTF.